Here is one T cell receptor beta chain with its context. Its target is not known. The data originate from a study of STAT5B mutations in CD4+ large granular lymphocyte leukemia. Whole-study results and caveats: 8/27 top patient clones versus 2/35 control clones were TRBV06-family. Approximately 25% of private leukemic clonotypes occurred rarely in other patients' non-leukemic repertoires.

In germline, CDR1 is MDHEN, CDR2 SYDVKM. The length of the CDR3 is 21 residues. V lost 2 bases, J lost 1 base, and 27 bases lay in between. Sequencing was at survey level. The repertoire was sequenced with immunoSEQ multiplex PCR; TCRdb's copy has only in-frame clones and lacks some. Of 32,000 or so clones listed, approximately 90% are singletons. What was sequenced was CD4+ T cells from blood buffy coats. The TCR originated in a human donor in good health. V and J are TRBV28 and TRBJ2-4; maybe TRBD1 (6 bases). CDR3 sequence reads: CASSLAPTGLLDSEAKNIQYF. CDR3 sequence (DNA): TGTGCCAGCAGTTTAGCCCCGACAGGCCTCCTTGACTCGGAGGCCAAAAACATTCAGTACTTC.